The entry below describes one TCR beta chain. Its antigen is unidentified. Some clones are missing from TCRdb's copy, which holds only in-frame ones; the method was immunoSEQ multiplex PCR. The sample includes around 2.1 million clones, almost 96% of them seen just once. The CDR3 is 15 residues long. Per the germline V gene, CDR1 is MNHEY and CDR2 is SMNVEV (reference sequence). The V gene lost 7 bases and the J gene lost 11 bases, with 26 bases spanning the gap. This entry comes from a study of shared clonotypes between healthy human individuals. Study details: Per donor, CD8 memory used one plate, CD8 naive used two, CD4 memory used three and CD4 naive used three.

Study-level findings and limits: Shared across a few donors were approximately 5% of the naive CD4 clonotypes.

Sequencing input: naive CD4+ T cells sorted from blood. Stated subset: CD45RA+ positively selected. The J gene is TRBJ1-1, the V gene TRBV27, with D maybe TRBD1 (5 bases). The source is a man in his late teens or twenties in good health. CDR3 sequence (DNA): TGTGCCAGCACTAACAAAACAGGTAAGGTAGATTGGGCTTTCTTT. It encodes CASTNKTGKVDWAFF.